One sample yielded the 18 T cell receptor beta chains listed below, sequenced in a study of CD8 T cells in ankylosing spondylitis. TCRdb recomputed calls from the 5' RACE reads with MiXCR, one row per CDR3 protein. The repertoire has about 100,000 distinct CDR3 sequences, roughly 9.6% of them found once; the top ten carry under 6%. Sequences were obtained from blood, either unsorted or a sorted T cell fraction (not recorded which). All receptors come from a male donor with ankylosing spondylitis or in good health (not recorded which).

This clonotype came up many times. The chain joins TRBV5-1 to TRBJ1-1; the D gene is possibly TRBD1 (6 bases). The germline V gene encodes CDR1 SGHRS and CDR2 YFSETQ. V lost 2 bases and J 0 bases, leaving 11 bases between the germline ends. The CDR3 totals 15 residues. The CDR3 spells CASSLVQGMNTEAFF. The CDR3 DNA is TGCGCCAGCAGCTTAGTGCAGGGGATGAACACTGAAGCTTTCTTT.

The chain recombines TRBV7-2 with TRBJ2-4; TRBD2 might be the D (7 bases). The CDR3 runs 13 residues. The germline CDR1 and CDR2 sequences are SGHTA and FQGNSA. The germline V and J ends were trimmed by 5 bases and 10 bases, with 15 bases remaining between them. The CDR3 DNA reads TGTGCCAGCAGCGGGGGGGGGCCGCGGATTCAGTACTTC. Protein product: CASSGGGPRIQYF.

CDR3 sequence reads: CASMGQGARNEQFF. In nucleotides, the CDR3 is TGTGCCAGCATGGGACAGGGGGCGCGCAATGAGCAGTTCTTC. V usage is TRBV28 and J usage is TRBJ2-1; 12 bases match TRBD1. CDR1 and CDR2 from the germline V gene are MDHEN and SYDVKM. The CDR3 consists of 14 residues. V was clipped by 7 bases and J by 6 bases; unmatched bases: 4.

This clonotype has at least ten counts. J is TRBJ1-1 and V is TRBV19; possibly TRBD1 for D (5 bases). Trimming stripped 8 bases from V and 1 base from J, with 11 bases between. The CDR3 extends over 13 amino acids. Germline assignment: CDR1 LNHDA and CDR2 SQIVND (reference sequence). CDR3: CASGDGGNTEAFF. The CDR3 coding sequence is TGTGCCAGTGGGGACGGAGGGAACACTGAAGCTTTCTTT.

Many counts were recorded for this clonotype. This sequence joins TRBV12-3 or TRBV12-4 and TRBJ1-6, with 8 bases aligning to TRBD1. The ends lost 6 bases at V and 9 bases at J; junction bases unmatched: 13. This CDR3 is 16 amino acids long. The CDR3 protein is CASSRTPGGDGSPLHF. The DNA of the CDR3 is TGTGCCAGCAGCCGAACCCCAGGGGGCGATGGTTCACCCCTCCACTTT.

This chain connects TRBV11-2 to TRBJ2-4; 9 nucleotides line up with TRBD2. CDR3 length: 15 residues. Germline V gives CDR1 SGHAT, CDR2 FQNNGV. V shed 3 bases and J 7 bases; nucleotides not matched to a gene: 7. For the CDR3, the DNA is TGTGCCAGCAGCTTTACTTCTAGCGGGGCTAACATTCAGTACTTC. Amino acids: CASSFTSSGANIQYF.

This clonotype occurred many times. J is TRBJ2-5 and V is TRBV20-1; D remains ambiguous. The germline CDR1 and CDR2 sequences are DFQATT and SNEGSKA (reference sequence). Deletions cut 6 bases from V and 5 bases from J, with 10 bases between. CDR3 length equals 11 residues. This CDR3 reads CSALGWETQYF. The DNA for the CDR3 is TGCAGTGCGCTAGGGTGGGAGACCCAGTACTTC.

This clonotype appeared many times. V usage is TRBV12-3 or TRBV12-4 and J usage is TRBJ2-1; D ambiguous. The germline V and J ends were trimmed by 2 bases and 4 bases, with 12 bases remaining between them. This CDR3 is 15 amino acids long. In DNA, the CDR3 is TGTGCCAGCAGTTTAATCGGTACTCAATACAATGAGCAGTTCTTC. This encodes CASSLIGTQYNEQFF.

This clonotype was detected many times. The J gene is TRBJ1-1, the V gene TRBV6-6, with 7 bases matching TRBD1. V lost 6 bases, J lost 8 bases, and 0 bases stayed unmatched. CDR3 length equals 10 residues. Germline lookup yields CDR1 MNHNY and CDR2 SVGAGI (reference sequence). CDR3 protein: CASRDREAFF. DNA for the CDR3: TGTGCCAGCAGGGACAGGGAAGCTTTCTTT.

This clonotype was detected many times. This chain links TRBV10-3 with TRBJ2-1, with TRBD2 matching 8 bases. J gave up 5 bases and V 2 bases, and 5 bases lay outside the gene matches. From germline, CDR1 is ENHRY and CDR2 SYGVKD. The CDR3 extends over 15 amino acids. The CDR3 loop is CAISEAGLVDNEQFF. In DNA form, the CDR3 reads TGTGCCATCAGTGAGGCGGGACTAGTAGACAATGAGCAGTTCTTC.

This clonotype came up many times. The CDR3: CASSYSSGSQETQYF. CDR3 nucleotide sequence: TGTGCCAGCAGTTACTCGTCCGGCAGCCAAGAGACCCAGTACTTC. The J gene is TRBJ2-5, the V gene TRBV6-5; no firm D call. Germline assignment: CDR1 MNHEY and CDR2 SVGAGI. Trimming removed 0 bases from V and 1 base from J, with 9 bases in between. The CDR3 covers 15 residues.

This clonotype was observed at least ten times. The V and J genes are TRBV20-1 and TRBJ2-7, with TRBD2 matching over 8 bases. J gave up 0 bases and V 6 bases, and 4 bases lay outside the gene matches. Germline assignment: CDR1 DFQATT and CDR2 SNEGSKA (reference sequence). This CDR3 is 13 amino acids long. The CDR3: CSAAGGTSYEQYF. The CDR3 DNA reads TGCAGTGCCGCGGGGGGAACCTCCTACGAGCAGTACTTC.

In its sample, this clonotype was seen many times. J is TRBJ2-7 and V is TRBV10-3, with a weak D call TRBD1 (5 bases). Trimming shortened V by 0 bases and J by 3 bases, and 9 bases separated the two germline ends. CDR1 and CDR2 (germline): ENHRY, SYGVKD. This CDR3 is built from 14 residues. The DNA of the CDR3 is TGTGCCATCAGTGAGTCCCGACAGTTCTACGAGCAGTACTTC. Protein sequence: CAISESRQFYEQYF.

This clonotype was picked up many times. As DNA, the CDR3 is TGTGCCAGCAGCCAAAAGACGGGGACGGGGTATGGCTATGGCTACACCTTC. It translates to CASSQKTGTGYGYGYTF. The J gene is TRBJ1-2, the V gene TRBV3-1; TRBD1 might be the D (5 bases). The ends were cut back, 2 bases at V and 4 bases at J, with 20 bases in the middle. This CDR3 is 17 amino acids long. Germline V gives CDR1 LGHDT, CDR2 YNNKEL (reference sequence).

About this clonotype itself: This may be a read error, as it is one base from a much larger clone. This chain uses TRBV4-2 with TRBJ1-6; 7 nucleotides match TRBD1. The germline V gene encodes CDR1 LGHNA and CDR2 YNFKEQ. The CDR3 is 15 residues long. As DNA, the CDR3 is TGTGCCAGCAGCCAAGCGCGACAGGGTCCCTCACCCCTCTACTTT. Protein product: CASSQARQGPSPLYF.

At least ten counts were recorded for this clonotype. The gene calls are TRBV5-1 and TRBJ1-5, with 7 bases lining up with TRBD1. Trimming removed 2 bases from V and 5 bases from J; junction bases left unmatched: 1. This CDR3 is 13 amino acids long. Germline CDR1 reads SGHRS; CDR2 reads YFSETQ. This chain's CDR3 is CASSFQGDQPQHF. The CDR3 DNA is TGCGCCAGCAGCTTTCAGGGGGATCAGCCCCAGCATTTT.

This clonotype was counted at least ten times. The rearrangement joins TRBV2 to TRBJ2-5; D unresolved. V was cut by 1 base and J by 1 base, with 10 bases left in between. The length of the CDR3 is 15 residues. Germline V lookup: CDR1 SNHLY, CDR2 FYNNEI. The CDR3 nucleotides read TGTGCCAGCAGTGAAGGTCGCAGAATCCAAGAGACCCAGTACTTC. Protein: CASSEGRRIQETQYF.

This clonotype was counted at least ten times. V gene TRBV7-6 combines with J gene TRBJ2-2, with 7 bases identical to TRBD2. There are 19 residues in the CDR3. With 3 bases clipped from V and 3 bases from J, the junction kept 16 bases outside the gene matches. The V gene's germline CDR1 is SGHVS and CDR2 FNYEAQ. CDR3 loop: CASSLLASGPLTYTGELFF. The CDR3 DNA is TGTGCCAGCAGCTTGCTCGCTAGCGGACCCTTAACCTACACCGGGGAGCTGTTTTTT.